This entry is about one TCR beta chain. This sample is drawn from a study of blood T cell repertoires in COVID-19. In the study overall: The analysed material was cDNA or gDNA that came from T cells, B-cell-depleted T cells, or PBMCs.

The table came from immunoSEQ multiplex PCR; TCRdb's copy has only in-frame clones and leaves some out. This table has roughly 250,000 clones, more than 65% appearing once. V was clipped by 0 bases and J by 4 bases; unmatched bases: 10. Germline V gene data show CDR1 as SGHRS and CDR2 as YFSETQ. The CDR3 length is 16 residues. In Seattle, patients joined the study during active infection and were tracked longitudinally. The sequencing input was peripheral blood. This TCR came from a person between 65 and 79 years old with COVID-19, enrolled during active disease. The chain combines TRBV5-1 with TRBJ2-7; 7 bases align to TRBD1. DNA of the CDR3: TGCGCCAGCAGCTTGGCCTTTTCGACAGGGAAATACGAGCAGTACTTC. Amino acids: CASSLAFSTGKYEQYF.